This T cell receptor beta chain was sequenced during a study of cytomegalovirus exposure and HLA in healthy donors. In the study overall: Earlier, almost 120 million unique TCR beta sequences were recovered from approximately 180 million T cells by an analysis. Notes on the study in general: It was in a later analysis that TCR association rates were seen to vary by HLA locus, highest for DRB1 and lowest for HLA-C. Later examination showed HLA-associated TCR beta chains had greater clonal expansion than equally common others.

60 Vbeta and 13 Jbeta primers were used in PCR. The repertoire was sequenced with immunoSEQ multiplex PCR; TCRdb's copy has only in-frame clones and lacks some. This sample carries 95,000 to 150,000 clones, over 65% of them seen once, and the ten largest clones take 3% to 4%. This clone turned up a few times. Its antigen is not known. The clonotype comes from a woman under 40 in good health and CMV-seropositive. The sample taken for sequencing was PBMCs.

DNA of the CDR3: TGTGCCATCCTAATGGAAGGACTAGCGGGAGCCCGCACCGGGGAGCTGTTTTTT. It translates to CAILMEGLAGARTGELFF. The chain is built from TRBV10-3 and TRBJ2-2, with TRBD2 identical over 13 bases. The germline V gene encodes CDR1 ENHRY and CDR2 SYGVKD. Trimming took 8 bases from V and 4 from J; bases not matched to a gene: 13. The CDR3 consists of 18 residues.